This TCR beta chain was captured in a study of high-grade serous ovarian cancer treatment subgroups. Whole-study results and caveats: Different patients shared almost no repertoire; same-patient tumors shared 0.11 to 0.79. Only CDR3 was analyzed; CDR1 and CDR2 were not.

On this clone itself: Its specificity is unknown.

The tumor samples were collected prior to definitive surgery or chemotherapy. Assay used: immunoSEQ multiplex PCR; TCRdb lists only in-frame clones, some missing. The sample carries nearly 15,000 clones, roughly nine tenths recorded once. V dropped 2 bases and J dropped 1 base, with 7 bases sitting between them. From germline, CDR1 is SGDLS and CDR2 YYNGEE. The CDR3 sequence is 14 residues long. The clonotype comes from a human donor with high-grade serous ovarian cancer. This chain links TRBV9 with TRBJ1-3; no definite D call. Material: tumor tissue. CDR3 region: CASSVMVSGNTIYF. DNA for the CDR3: TGTGCCAGCAGCGTGATGGTGTCTGGAAACACCATATATTTT.